The 24 T cell receptor beta chains given below trace back to one sample, sequenced in a study of shared clonotypes between healthy human individuals. Sequenced by immunoSEQ multiplex PCR; TCRdb stores in-frame clones only, minus some. Here the sample spans some 2,100,000 clones, about 94% being singletons. Sequenced sample: naive CD4+ T cells sorted from blood. Subset in this sample: CD45RA+ positively selected. Every receptor here comes from a man between 18 and 29 years old in good health.

The chain combines TRBV6-5 with TRBJ1-1; unclear D gene. V lost 0 bases and J lost 4, with 12 bases in between. Per the germline V gene, CDR1 is MNHEY and CDR2 is SVGAGI. CDR3 size: 15 residues. The CDR3 DNA reads TGTGCCAGCAGTTACTCCTCAGCATGGAGCACTGAAGCTTTCTTT. Its protein is CASSYSSAWSTEAFF.

The V gene is TRBV19, the J gene TRBJ2-4; the D is unclear. The germline V and J ends were trimmed by 7 bases and 0 bases, with 13 bases remaining between them. Germline V gives CDR1 LNHDA, CDR2 SQIVND (reference sequence). This CDR3 contains 15 residues. As DNA, the CDR3 is TGTGCCAGTACCCCCGGCCAGGTAGCCAAAAACATTCAGTACTTC. It codes for CASTPGQVAKNIQYF.

The genes are TRBV18 and TRBJ2-7, with TRBD1 matching over 7 bases. The CDR3 runs 14 residues. The J segment lost 0 bases and the V segment lost 4 bases, leaving 3 bases of the junction unmatched. The germline V gene has CDR1 KGHSH and CDR2 LQKENI. This CDR3 is CASSRDRVSYEQYF. The CDR3 nucleotides read TGTGCCAGCTCACGAGACAGGGTCTCCTACGAGCAGTACTTC.

The V gene is TRBV28, the J gene TRBJ2-7; D is perhaps TRBD2 (5 bases). The germline CDR1 and CDR2 sequences are MDHEN and SYDVKM. V dropped 5 bases and J dropped 0 bases, with 11 bases sitting between them. The CDR3 extends over 14 amino acids. Here the CDR3 reads CASSGSGDSYEQYF. The CDR3 bases are TGTGCCAGCAGTGGCTCCGGGGACTCCTACGAGCAGTACTTC. Full variable domain (rest looked up from reference TRBV28 and TRBJ2-7): DVKVTQSSRYLVKRTGEKVFLECVQDMDHENMFWYRQDPGLGLRLIYFSYDVKMKEKGDIPEGYSVSREKKERFSLILESASTNQTSMYLCASSGSGDSYEQYFGPGTRLTVT.

V gene TRBV5-1 combines with J gene TRBJ2-3; 9 bases map to TRBD2. The CDR3 length is 14 residues. CDR1 is SGHRS, CDR2 YFSETQ, per germline. Germline trimming cut 5 bases from V and 2 bases from J; bases unmatched to any gene: 3. The CDR3: CASRSGGITDTQYF. The DNA of the CDR3 is TGCGCCAGCAGAAGCGGGGGGATCACAGATACGCAGTATTTT.

V and J are TRBV30 and TRBJ2-1; TRBD1 agrees at 7 bases. Germline trimming cut 2 bases from V and 0 bases from J; bases unmatched to any gene: 1. Germline CDR1 reads GTSNPN; CDR2 reads SVGIG (reference sequence). The CDR3 is 14 residues long. CDR3 region: CAWSWDSSYNEQFF. DNA of the CDR3: TGTGCCTGGAGTTGGGACAGCTCCTACAATGAGCAGTTCTTC.

V usage is TRBV13 and J usage is TRBJ2-7; 9 bases line up with TRBD1. Trimming cost V 3 bases and J 6 bases; bases outside gene matches: 9. The germline V gene encodes CDR1 PRHDT and CDR2 FYEKMQ (reference sequence). This CDR3 contains 15 residues. The CDR3 nucleotides read TGTGCCAGCAGCTTGGGGGACAGGGTTATTGGCGAGCAGTACTTC. Translating gives CASSLGDRVIGEQYF.

This chain connects TRBV25-1 to TRBJ2-1; 10 bases align to TRBD2. CDR1 MGHDK and CDR2 SYGVNS come from the germline V gene. V lost 4 bases and J lost 9; bases outside the gene matches: 12. CDR3 length equals 16 residues. CDR3 loop: CASSVPRVAGGGEQFF. As DNA, the CDR3 is TGTGCCAGCAGTGTCCCGCGAGTAGCGGGGGGCGGTGAGCAGTTCTTC.

The chain employs TRBV18 and TRBJ2-5; unclear D gene. Germline assignment: CDR1 KGHSH and CDR2 LQKENI. The CDR3 runs to 14 residues. Trimming shortened V by 5 bases and J by 4 bases, and 14 bases separated the two germline ends. The CDR3 bases are TGTGCCAGCTCAACTCAAGCTAAGGGAGAGACCCAGTACTTC. It yields the protein CASSTQAKGETQYF.

The chain's CDR3 is CASSLTGTSDTQYF. The CDR3 DNA reads TGTGCCAGCAGTCTTACAGGGACGTCAGATACGCAGTATTTT. This chain links TRBV28 with TRBJ2-3, with a tentative D call TRBD1 (6 bases). Deletions cut 5 bases from V and 4 bases from J, with 13 bases between. Germline V gene data show CDR1 as MDHEN and CDR2 as SYDVKM. This CDR3 region has 14 residues.

V and J are TRBV30 and TRBJ1-2; D call uncertain. The germline V and J ends were trimmed by 3 bases and 4 bases, with 9 bases remaining between them. Germline CDR1 is GTSNPN and CDR2 is SVGIG (reference sequence). This CDR3 is 12 amino acids long. The CDR3 coding sequence is TGTGCCTGGAGGGGCCCCGGCTATGGCTACACCTTC. Translation: CAWRGPGYGYTF.

This clone was seen once. The gene calls are TRBV15 and TRBJ2-5, with 9 bases matching TRBD1. Germline loops: CDR1 LNHNV, CDR2 YYDKDF (reference sequence). Trimming took 4 bases from V and 5 from J; bases not matched to a gene: 11. The CDR3 is 16 amino acids. In DNA form, the CDR3 reads TGTGCCACCAGCACCCCGCAAACAGGGGGCGGGGAGACCCAGTACTTC. Translation gives CATSTPQTGGGETQYF.

The V call is TRBV29-1, the J call TRBJ2-5, with D possibly being TRBD1 (6 bases). CDR1 and CDR2 from the germline V gene are SQVTM and ANQGSEA. This CDR3 spans 13 amino acids. The V end lost 4 bases, the J end lost 5 bases, and 14 bases lay between the germline ends. The CDR3 here is CSVAAGAVETQYF. The CDR3 DNA reads as TGCAGCGTTGCGGCAGGGGCAGTGGAGACCCAGTACTTC.

The chain links TRBV18 to TRBJ2-5; no firm D call. Trimming left V 6 bases short and J 1 base short, with 6 bases between. The CDR3 has 12 residues. The germline gives CDR1 KGHSH, CDR2 LQKENI. The CDR3 nucleotides read TGTGCCAGCTCCGAGCGCCAAGAGACCCAGTACTTC. Translating gives CASSERQETQYF.

This rearrangement joins TRBV7-9 to TRBJ2-4, with 7 bases fitting TRBD1. Losses at the gene ends were 5 bases for V and 0 bases for J; bases not matched to a gene: 4. In germline, CDR1 is SEHNR, CDR2 FQNEAQ (reference sequence). This CDR3 contains 15 residues. The CDR3 here is CASSEDRLAKNIQYF. The CDR3 DNA reads TGTGCCAGCAGCGAGGACAGGTTAGCCAAAAACATTCAGTACTTC.

This CDR3 is CASSLGSLTFAYEQYF. CDR3 nucleotide sequence: TGCGCCAGCAGCTTAGGGTCCCTCACATTTGCCTACGAGCAGTACTTC. V and J are TRBV5-1 and TRBJ2-7; D unclear. This CDR3 spans 16 amino acids. Deletions cut 2 bases from V and 2 bases from J, with 17 bases between. From germline, CDR1 is SGHRS and CDR2 YFSETQ.

This chain joins TRBV2 and TRBJ1-5; no clear D. Germline-derived CDR1 and CDR2 are SNHLY and FYNNEI. Trimming shortened V by 2 bases and J by 7 bases, and 9 bases separated the two germline ends. The CDR3 consists of 13 residues. In DNA, the CDR3 is TGTGCCAGCAGTGAATTTCCGAGGCAGCCCCAGCATTTT. Translated, it gives CASSEFPRQPQHF.

V is TRBV4-3 and J is TRBJ2-7; 11 nucleotides line up with TRBD1. This CDR3 comprises 17 residues. V lost 1 base to trimming and J lost 2 bases; unmatched junction nucleotides: 7. Looked up from germline, CDR1 is LGHNA and CDR2 is YSLEER. As DNA, the CDR3 is TGCGCCAGCAGCCAAGGAAACTTGGACAGGGGGCCCTACGAGCAGTACTTC. Translated, it gives CASSQGNLDRGPYEQYF.

The V and J genes are TRBV12-5 and TRBJ1-5, with D uncertain. The CDR3 loop spans 12 amino acids. V was shortened by 0 bases and J by 12 bases, with 9 bases between the two germline ends. CDR1 is LGHNT, CDR2 FRNRAP, per germline. The CDR3 nucleotides read TGTGCTAGTGGTTTGGTTAGAGATAGCCAGCATTTT. Protein product: CASGLVRDSQHF.

The chain employs TRBV5-6 and TRBJ1-2; the match to TRBD1 covers 9 bases. CDR3 size: 17 residues. V lost 2 bases and J lost 2; bases outside the gene matches: 10. Germline-derived CDR1 and CDR2 are SGHDT and YYEEEE. The CDR3 coding sequence is TGTGCCAGCAGCTTCAATCTGGGGACAGGGCTGAACTATGGCTACACCTTC. It encodes CASSFNLGTGLNYGYTF. The entire variable domain, with the rest obtained from reference TRBV5-6 and TRBJ1-2, is as follows: DAGVTQSPTHLIKTRGQQVTLRCSPKSGHDTVSWYQQALGQGPQFIFQYYEEEERQRGNFPDRFSGHQFPNYSSELNVNALLLGDSALYLCASSFNLGTGLNYGYTFGSGTRLTVV.

The CDR3 DNA follows: TGTGCCAGCAGCGCGACCGGAGTGCGCGAGCAGTACTTC. Translation gives CASSATGVREQYF. The chain joins TRBV7-2 to TRBJ2-7, with unresolved D. V gave up 5 bases and J gave up 6 bases, with 14 bases separating them. The CDR3 is 13 residues long. The germline gives CDR1 SGHTA, CDR2 FQGNSA.

The chain carries TRBV30 and TRBJ2-5, with TRBD1 identical over 8 bases. There are 14 residues in the CDR3. Trimming took 0 bases from V and 5 from J; bases not matched to a gene: 5. Germline V gives CDR1 GTSNPN, CDR2 SVGIG (reference sequence). For the CDR3, the DNA is TGTGCCTGGAGTGTGCAGGGGGCGAGGGAGACCCAGTACTTC. Translation: CAWSVQGARETQYF.

The chain is built from TRBV6-1 and TRBJ2-2; TRBD2 aligns across 14 bases. With V trimmed by 4 bases and J by 6 bases, 10 bases remained unmatched. This CDR3 is built from 18 residues. CDR1 is MNHNS, CDR2 SASEGT, per germline. CDR3 protein: CASSAGQGTSGSAGELFF. CDR3 in DNA: TGTGCCAGCAGTGCGGGACAGGGGACTAGCGGGAGCGCCGGGGAGCTGTTTTTT.

The CDR3 nucleotides are TGTGCCAGCAGCCCCGGGACTAGCAACTACGAGCAGTACTTC. It codes for CASSPGTSNYEQYF. The J gene is TRBJ2-7, the V gene TRBV9; 9 nucleotides agree with TRBD2. Germline-derived CDR1 and CDR2 are SGDLS and YYNGEE. The CDR3 extends over 14 amino acids. Germline trimming cut 4 bases from V and 3 bases from J; bases unmatched to any gene: 5.